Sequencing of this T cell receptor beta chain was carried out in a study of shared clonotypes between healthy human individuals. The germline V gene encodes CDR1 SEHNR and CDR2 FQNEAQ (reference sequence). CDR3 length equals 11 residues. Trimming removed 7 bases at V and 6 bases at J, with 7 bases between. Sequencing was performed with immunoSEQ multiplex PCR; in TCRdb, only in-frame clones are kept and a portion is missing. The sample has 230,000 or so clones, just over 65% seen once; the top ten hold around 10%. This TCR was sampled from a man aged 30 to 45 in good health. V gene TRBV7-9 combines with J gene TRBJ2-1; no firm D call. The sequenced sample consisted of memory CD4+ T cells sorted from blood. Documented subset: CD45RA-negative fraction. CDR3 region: CASNEVNEQFF. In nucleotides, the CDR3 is TGTGCCAGCAACGAGGTCAATGAGCAGTTCTTC.